This T cell receptor beta chain was observed in a study of T cell changes during pregnancy in multiple sclerosis. The V gene end was trimmed by 6 bases and the J gene end by 4 bases; junction bases not matched to a gene: 4. There are 13 residues in the CDR3. Germline V CDR1 and CDR2: MNHNS, SASEGT. The protocol was immunoSEQ multiplex PCR, while the TCRdb copy is restricted to in-frame clones and leaves out a portion. The table lists about 33,000 clones, 90% to 95% of them singletons. Sequenced here: CD4+ T cells from peripheral blood mononuclear cells, sampled in the third trimester of pregnancy. The TCR was taken from a female donor in good health, enrolled as a control in a pregnancy study. The chain links TRBV6-1 to TRBJ2-5; 8 bases line up with TRBD2. CDR3 coding DNA: TGTGCCAGCAGCGGGACTAGGCGAGAGACCCAGTACTTC. This sequence encodes CASSGTRRETQYF.